This T cell receptor (beta chain) stems from a study of blood T cell repertoires in COVID-19. The overall study: The United States, Italy and Spain provided the acute and convalescent COVID-19 samples. Sample material is recorded as cDNA or gDNA derived from T cells, B-cell-depleted T cells, or PBMCs.

Per the authors' pipeline: Reference gene primer amplification yielded estimated nucleated cell counts. Profiled with immunoSEQ multiplex PCR; TCRdb holds only in-frame clones, not every one. The V and J calls and clone size are taken from that table; D and trimming were inferred from the DNA. The sample shows approximately 190,000 clones, 79% of them seen only once. Germline CDR1 LNHDA, CDR2 SQIVND (reference sequence). Losses at the gene ends were 1 base for V and 3 bases for J; bases not matched to a gene: 5. The CDR3 totals 15 residues. This chain links TRBV19 with TRBJ2-7; 8 bases fit TRBD2. The sequenced sample was peripheral blood. The clonotype originates from a man aged 55 to 70 with active or convalescent COVID-19. The CDR3, as DNA: TGTGCCAGTAGTATAGGGGGAGCGGGGGTCTACGAGCAGTACTTC. Its protein product is CASSIGGAGVYEQYF.